This TCR beta chain was sequenced in a study of radiation and T cells in renal cell carcinoma. Study-wide results and limits: Top tumor clonotypes rose in blood 2 weeks post-radiation, then contracted.

A word on this clone: The antigen is undetermined.

The CDR3 length is 15 residues. Germline CDR1 is SGHNT and CDR2 is YYREEE (reference sequence). V shed 7 bases, J shed 5 bases, and the junction held 11 bases outside the gene matches. Assay: immunoSEQ multiplex PCR; the TCRdb copy retains only in-frame clones and omits some. The data contain 140,000 or so clones, roughly 90% of them singletons. Described time point: baseline pretreatment blood. Indicated treatment: 15 Gy SBRT to primary tumor, nephrectomy 4 weeks later. The chain recombines TRBV5-4 with TRBJ2-5; 10 positions agree with TRBD2. Sequenced material: blood, taken from a patient whose treatment included radiotherapy and nephrectomy. This clonotype was sampled from a woman aged 45-65 years with renal cell carcinoma. The CDR3 loop is CASGTSGDRKETQYF. The CDR3 bases are TGTGCCAGCGGTACTAGCGGGGATCGTAAGGAGACCCAGTACTTC.